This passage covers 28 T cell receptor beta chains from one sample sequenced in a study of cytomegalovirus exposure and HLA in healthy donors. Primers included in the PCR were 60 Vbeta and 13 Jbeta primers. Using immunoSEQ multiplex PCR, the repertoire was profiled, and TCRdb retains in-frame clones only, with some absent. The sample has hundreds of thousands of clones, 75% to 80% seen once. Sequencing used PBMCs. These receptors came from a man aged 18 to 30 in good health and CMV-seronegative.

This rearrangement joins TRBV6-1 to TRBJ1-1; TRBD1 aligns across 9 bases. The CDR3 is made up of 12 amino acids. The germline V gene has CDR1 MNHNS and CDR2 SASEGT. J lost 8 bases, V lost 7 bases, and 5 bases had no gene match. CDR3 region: CASTMTGGEAFF. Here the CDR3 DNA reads TGTGCCAGCACCATGACAGGGGGAGAAGCTTTCTTT.

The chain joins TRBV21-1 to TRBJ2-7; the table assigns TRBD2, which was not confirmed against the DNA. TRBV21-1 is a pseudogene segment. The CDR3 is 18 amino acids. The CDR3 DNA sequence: TGTGCCAGCAGCAAAGCCCATTATATCACTAGCCTCTCCTACGAGCAGTACTTC. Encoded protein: CASSKAHYITSLSYEQYF.

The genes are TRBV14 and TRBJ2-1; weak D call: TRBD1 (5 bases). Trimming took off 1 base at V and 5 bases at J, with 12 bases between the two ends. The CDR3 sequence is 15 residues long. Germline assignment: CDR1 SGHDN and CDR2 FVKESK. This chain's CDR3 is CASSQAAGINNEQFF. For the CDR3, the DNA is TGTGCCAGCAGCCAAGCGGCAGGGATTAACAATGAGCAGTTCTTC.

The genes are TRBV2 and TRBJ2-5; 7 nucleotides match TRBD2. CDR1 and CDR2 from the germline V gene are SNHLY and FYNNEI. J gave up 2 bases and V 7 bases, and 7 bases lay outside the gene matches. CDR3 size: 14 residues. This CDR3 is CASTGSGHQETQYF. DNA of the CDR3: TGTGCCAGCACCGGTAGCGGGCATCAAGAGACCCAGTACTTC.

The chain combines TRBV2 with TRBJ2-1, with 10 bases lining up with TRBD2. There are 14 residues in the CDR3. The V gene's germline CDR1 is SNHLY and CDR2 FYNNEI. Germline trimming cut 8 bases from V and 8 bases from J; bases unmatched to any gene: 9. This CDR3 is CASHVRLAGYEQFF. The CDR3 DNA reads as TGTGCCAGCCATGTCAGACTAGCGGGCTATGAGCAGTTCTTC.

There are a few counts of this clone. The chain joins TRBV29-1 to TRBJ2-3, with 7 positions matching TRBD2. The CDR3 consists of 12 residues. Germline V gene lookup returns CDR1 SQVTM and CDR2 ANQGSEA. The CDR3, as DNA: TGCTCGCTTTGGGGGGGGGCAGATACGCAGTATTTT. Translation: CSLWGGADTQYF.

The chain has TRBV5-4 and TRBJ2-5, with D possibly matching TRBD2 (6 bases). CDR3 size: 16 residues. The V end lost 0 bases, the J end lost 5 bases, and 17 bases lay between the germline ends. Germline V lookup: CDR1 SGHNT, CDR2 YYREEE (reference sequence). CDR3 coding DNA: TGTGCCAGCAGCTTGGGGGGGGTTCGGGTGAGTGAGACCCAGTACTTC. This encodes CASSLGGVRVSETQYF.

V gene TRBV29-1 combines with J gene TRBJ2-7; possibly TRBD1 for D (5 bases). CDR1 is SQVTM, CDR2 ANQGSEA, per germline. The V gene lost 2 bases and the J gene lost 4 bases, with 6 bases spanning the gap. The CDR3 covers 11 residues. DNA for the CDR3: TGCAGCGTTGAATCAGGGTACGAGCAGTACTTC. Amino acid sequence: CSVESGYEQYF.

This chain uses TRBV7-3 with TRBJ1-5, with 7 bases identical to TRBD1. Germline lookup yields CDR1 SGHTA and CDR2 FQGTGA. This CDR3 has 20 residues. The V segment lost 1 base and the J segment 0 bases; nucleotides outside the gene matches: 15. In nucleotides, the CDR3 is TGTGCCAGCAGCTTAAAGGGGGACAGCGAAGGGACGTATAGCAATCAGCCCCAGCATTTT. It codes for CASSLKGDSEGTYSNQPQHF.

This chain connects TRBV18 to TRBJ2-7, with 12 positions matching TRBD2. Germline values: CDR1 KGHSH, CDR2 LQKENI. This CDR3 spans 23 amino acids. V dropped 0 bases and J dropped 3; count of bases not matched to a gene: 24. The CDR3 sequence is CASSPPGIQWGSTSGSPRYEQYF. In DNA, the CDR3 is TGTGCCAGCTCACCACCGGGGATTCAATGGGGCTCGACTAGCGGGAGCCCGCGCTACGAGCAGTACTTC.

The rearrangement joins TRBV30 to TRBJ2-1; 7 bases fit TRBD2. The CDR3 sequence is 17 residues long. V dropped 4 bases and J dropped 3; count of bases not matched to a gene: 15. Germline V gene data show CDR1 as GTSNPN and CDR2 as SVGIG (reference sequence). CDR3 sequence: CAWNGGSYKEHYNEQFF. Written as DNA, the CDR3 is TGTGCCTGGAACGGCGGGAGCTATAAAGAACACTACAATGAGCAGTTCTTC.

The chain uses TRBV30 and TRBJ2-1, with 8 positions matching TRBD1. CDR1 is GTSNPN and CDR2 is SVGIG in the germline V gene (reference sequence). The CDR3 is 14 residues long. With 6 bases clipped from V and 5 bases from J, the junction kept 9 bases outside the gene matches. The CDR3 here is CACPGQVTHNEQFF. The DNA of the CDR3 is TGTGCCTGTCCGGGACAGGTGACCCACAATGAGCAGTTCTTC. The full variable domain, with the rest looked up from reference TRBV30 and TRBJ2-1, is SQTIHQWPATLVQPVGSPLSLECTVEGTSNPNLYWYRQAAGRGLQLLFYSVGIGQISSEVPQNLSASRPQDRQFILSSKKLLLSDSGFYLCACPGQVTHNEQFFGPGTRLTVL.

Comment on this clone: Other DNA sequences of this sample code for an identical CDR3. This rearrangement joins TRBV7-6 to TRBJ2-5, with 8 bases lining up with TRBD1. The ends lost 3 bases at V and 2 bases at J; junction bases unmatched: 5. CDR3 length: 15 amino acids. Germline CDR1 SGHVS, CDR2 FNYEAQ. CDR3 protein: CASSLTTGEQETQYF. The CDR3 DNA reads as TGTGCCAGCAGCTTGACGACAGGGGAGCAAGAGACCCAGTACTTC. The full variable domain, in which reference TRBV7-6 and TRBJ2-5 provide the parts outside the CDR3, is GAGVSQSPRYKVTKRGQDVALRCDPISGHVSLYWYRQALGQGPEFLTYFNYEAQQDKSGLPNDRFSAERPEGSISTLTIQRTEQRDSAMYRCASSLTTGEQETQYFGPGTRLLVL.

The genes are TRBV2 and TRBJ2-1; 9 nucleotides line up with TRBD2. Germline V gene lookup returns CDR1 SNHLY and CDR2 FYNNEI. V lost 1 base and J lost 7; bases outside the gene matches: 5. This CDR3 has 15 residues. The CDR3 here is CASSEERGVSNEQFF. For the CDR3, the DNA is TGTGCCAGCAGTGAAGAGCGGGGGGTTTCGAATGAGCAGTTCTTC.

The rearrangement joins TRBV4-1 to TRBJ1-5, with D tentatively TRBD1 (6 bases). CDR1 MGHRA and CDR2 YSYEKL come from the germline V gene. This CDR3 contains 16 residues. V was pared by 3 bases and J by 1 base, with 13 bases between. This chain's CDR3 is CASSHVFDRSNQPQHF. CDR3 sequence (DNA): TGCGCCAGCAGCCACGTATTTGACAGGAGCAATCAGCCCCAGCATTTT.

The CDR3 sequence is CSVDPDRDGSTEAFF. As DNA, the CDR3 is TGCAGCGTTGATCCGGACAGGGATGGAAGCACTGAAGCTTTCTTT. The chain employs TRBV29-1 and TRBJ1-1, with 8 bases identical to TRBD1. Germline V gene data show CDR1 as SQVTM and CDR2 as ANQGSEA. The CDR3 loop spans 15 amino acids. J gave up 4 bases and V 3 bases, and 10 bases lay outside the gene matches.

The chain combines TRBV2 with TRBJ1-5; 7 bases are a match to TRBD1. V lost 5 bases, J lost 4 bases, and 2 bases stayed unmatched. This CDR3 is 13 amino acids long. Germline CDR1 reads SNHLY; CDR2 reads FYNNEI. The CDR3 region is CASSWDRNQPQHF. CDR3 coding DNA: TGTGCCAGCAGTTGGGACAGAAATCAGCCCCAGCATTTT.

The CDR3 DNA is TGTGCCAGCAGCTCGACTAGCACCGGGGAGCTGTTTTTT. Protein sequence: CASSSTSTGELFF. V usage is TRBV7-3 and J usage is TRBJ2-2, with a weak D call TRBD2 (6 bases). CDR1 is SGHTA and CDR2 is FQGTGA in the germline V gene. The germline V and J ends were trimmed by 4 bases and 4 bases, with 7 bases remaining between them. CDR3 length: 13 amino acids.

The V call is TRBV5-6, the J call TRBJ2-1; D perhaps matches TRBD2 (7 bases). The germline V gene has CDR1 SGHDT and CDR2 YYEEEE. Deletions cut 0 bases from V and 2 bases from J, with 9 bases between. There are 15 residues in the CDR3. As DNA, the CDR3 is TGTGCCAGCAGCTTGGCGGGGGGCACCTACAATGAGCAGTTCTTC. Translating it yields CASSLAGGTYNEQFF.

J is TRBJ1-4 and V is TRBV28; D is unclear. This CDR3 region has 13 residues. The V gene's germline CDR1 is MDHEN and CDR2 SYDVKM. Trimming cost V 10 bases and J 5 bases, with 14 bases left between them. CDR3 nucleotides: TGTGCCACGGGTTCCGCCTTAAATGAAAAACTGTTTTTT. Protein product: CATGSALNEKLFF.

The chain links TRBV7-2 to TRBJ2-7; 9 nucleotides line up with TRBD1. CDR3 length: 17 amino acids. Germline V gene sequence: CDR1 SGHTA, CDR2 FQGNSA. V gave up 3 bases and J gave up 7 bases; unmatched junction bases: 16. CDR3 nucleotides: TGTGCCAGCAGCTTTTATCGTACAGGGGGCTTAATGGGGGAGCAGTACTTC. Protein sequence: CASSFYRTGGLMGEQYF.

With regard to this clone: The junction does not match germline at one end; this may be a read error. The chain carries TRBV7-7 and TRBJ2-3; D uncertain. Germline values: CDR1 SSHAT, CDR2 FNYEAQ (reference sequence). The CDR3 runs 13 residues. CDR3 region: CASSLSNGDTQYF. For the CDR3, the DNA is TGTGCTAGCAGCTTAAGTAACGGAGATACGCAGTATTTT. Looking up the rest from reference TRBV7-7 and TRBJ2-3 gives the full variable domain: GAGVSQSPRYKVTKRGQDVTLRCDPISSHATLYWYQQALGQGPEFLTYFNYEAQPDKSGLPSDRFSAERPEGSISTLTIQRTEQRDSAMYRCASSLSNGDTQYFGPGTRLTVL.

The CDR3, as DNA: TGTGCCAGCGGGACAGTTGAAGCTTTCTTT. This codes for CASGTVEAFF. V and J are TRBV7-9 and TRBJ1-1, with 7 positions matching TRBD1. The CDR3 runs 10 residues. CDR1 is SEHNR, CDR2 FQNEAQ, per germline (reference sequence). Trimming at V came to 8 bases and at J to 7 bases, leaving 1 base not matched to a gene.

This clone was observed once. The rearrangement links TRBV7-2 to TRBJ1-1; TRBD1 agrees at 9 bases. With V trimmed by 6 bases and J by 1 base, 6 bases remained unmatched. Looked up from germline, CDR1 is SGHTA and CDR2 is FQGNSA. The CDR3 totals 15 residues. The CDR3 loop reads CASRLGTGRNTEAFF. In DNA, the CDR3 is TGTGCCAGCAGACTCGGGACAGGGAGGAACACTGAAGCTTTCTTT.

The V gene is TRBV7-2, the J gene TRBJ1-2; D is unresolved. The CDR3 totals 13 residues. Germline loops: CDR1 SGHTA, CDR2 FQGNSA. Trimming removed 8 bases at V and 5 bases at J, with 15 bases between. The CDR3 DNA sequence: TGTGCCAGCCGGTCTTCCGGGGAGTATGGCTACACCTTC. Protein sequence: CASRSSGEYGYTF.

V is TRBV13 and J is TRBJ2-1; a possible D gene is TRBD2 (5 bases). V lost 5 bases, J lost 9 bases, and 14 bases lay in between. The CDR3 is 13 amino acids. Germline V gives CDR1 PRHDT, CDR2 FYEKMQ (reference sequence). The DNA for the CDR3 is TGTGCCAGCAGCCCGGGGTCTGGGAGTGAGCAGTTCTTC. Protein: CASSPGSGSEQFF.

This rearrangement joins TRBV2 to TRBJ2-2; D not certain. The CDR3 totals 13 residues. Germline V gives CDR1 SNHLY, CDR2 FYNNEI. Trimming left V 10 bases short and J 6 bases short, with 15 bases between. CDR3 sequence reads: CATQVIQSGELFF. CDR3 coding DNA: TGTGCCACCCAAGTGATCCAGTCCGGGGAGCTGTTTTTT.

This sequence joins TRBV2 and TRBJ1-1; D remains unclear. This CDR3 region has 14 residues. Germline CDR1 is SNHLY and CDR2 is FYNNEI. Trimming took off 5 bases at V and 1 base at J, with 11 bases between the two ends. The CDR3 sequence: CASSPGSANTEAFF. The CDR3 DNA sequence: TGTGCCAGCAGTCCGGGATCAGCGAACACTGAAGCTTTCTTT.